These 6 T cell receptor beta chains originate from one sample sequenced in a study of blood T cell repertoires in COVID-19. The data were produced by immunoSEQ multiplex PCR, yet TCRdb's version contains in-frame clones alone and is incomplete. There are around 250,000 clones in the sample; around 90% occur only once, and around 2.3% lies in the top ten. The specimen was peripheral blood. These receptors all stem from a woman aged 55-75 years with COVID-19, enrolled during active disease.

The chain recombines TRBV10-3 with TRBJ2-3, with a tentative D call TRBD2 (6 bases). Germline values: CDR1 ENHRY, CDR2 SYGVKD. There are 15 residues in the CDR3. The V end lost 2 bases, the J end lost 8 bases, and 17 bases lay between the germline ends. DNA for the CDR3: TGTGCCATCAGTGAGACTAGCCCATCACGAGGTACGCAGTATTTT. It codes for CAISETSPSRGTQYF.

In regard to this clone: Other DNA sequences in the sample encode the same CDR3. V gene TRBV19 combines with J gene TRBJ1-1; D is perhaps TRBD1 (5 bases). Germline CDR1 is LNHDA and CDR2 is SQIVND (reference sequence). Trimming removed 6 bases from V and 5 bases from J, with 10 bases in between. CDR3 size: 12 residues. In DNA form, the CDR3 reads TGTGCCAGTAGCCGGGGGTGGACTGAAGCTTTCTTT. Translated, it gives CASSRGWTEAFF.

The V call is TRBV4-3, the J call TRBJ1-1; 8 bases match TRBD1. V was clipped by 6 bases and J by 5 bases; unmatched bases: 14. CDR1 is LGHNA and CDR2 is YSLEER in the germline V gene. The CDR3 length is 16 residues. The CDR3 protein is CASRKDRAALGTEAFF. The CDR3 DNA is TGCGCCAGCAGAAAGGACAGGGCCGCGCTGGGGACTGAAGCTTTCTTT.

This clone showed up just once. This chain links TRBV5-4 with TRBJ1-5, with TRBD1 matching over 8 bases. The CDR3 runs to 16 residues. Germline trimming cut 4 bases from V and 2 bases from J; bases unmatched to any gene: 8. Germline lookup yields CDR1 SGHNT and CDR2 YYREEE (reference sequence). The CDR3, as DNA: TGTGCCAGCAGCCGAGGAGACAGGGGAGGCAATCAGCCCCAGCATTTT. Protein sequence: CASSRGDRGGNQPQHF. Supplemented by reference TRBV5-4 and TRBJ1-5, the full variable domain reads ETGVTQSPTHLIKTRGQQVTLRCSSQSGHNTVSWYQQALGQGPQFIFQYYREEENGRGNFPPRFSGLQFPNYSSELNVNALELDDSALYLCASSRGDRGGNQPQHFGDGTRLSIL.

The V and J genes are TRBV7-7 and TRBJ2-7, with 7 nucleotides matching TRBD2. This CDR3 contains 14 residues. The germline CDR1 and CDR2 sequences are SSHAT and FNYEAQ (reference sequence). V shed 0 bases and J 3 bases; nucleotides not matched to a gene: 2. In DNA, the CDR3 is TGTGCCAGCAGCTTAGCGGGGGGGGACTACGAGCAGTACTTC. This sequence encodes CASSLAGGDYEQYF.

This chain uses TRBV27 with TRBJ1-1, with 7 bases lining up with TRBD1. Germline values: CDR1 MNHEY, CDR2 SMNVEV (reference sequence). After removal of 5 bases from V and 4 bases from J, the junction contained 4 bases not matched to a gene. This CDR3 region has 13 residues. CDR3 amino acids: CASSPTGVTEAFF. CDR3 nucleotides: TGTGCCAGCAGTCCAACAGGGGTCACTGAAGCTTTCTTT.